The TCR beta chain under discussion was sequenced for a study of T cells in women clearing cervical HPV infection. Regarding this clone: The sequenced fragment ends 3 residues before the CDR3 boundary, so the rest is inferred from the germline J gene.

Method: immunoSEQ multiplex PCR; TCRdb's copy keeps in-frame clones and lacks some. This table lists around 46,000 clones. This CDR3 is 14 amino acids long. CDR1 is SNHLY and CDR2 is FYNNEI in the germline V gene. V lost 1 base to trimming and J lost 7 bases; unmatched junction nucleotides: 6. Sequenced sample: blood buffy coat. This TCR came from a woman aged 18-69 years with a cervical HPV16 infection that either progressed to CIN3+ or cleared (not recorded which). The chain uses TRBV2 and TRBJ2-5, with 7 bases matching TRBD1. The sequenced CDR3 bases are TGTGCCAGCAGTGAAGTTAGACAGGGATGGACC. It encodes CASSEVRQGWT. The CDR3 in its entirety is CASSEVRQGWTQYF.